The 15 T cell receptor beta chains listed next were all sequenced from one sample in a study of blood T cell repertoires in COVID-19. This table comes from immunoSEQ multiplex PCR, and its TCRdb copy is limited to in-frame clones, with some not included. This sample has under 150,000 clones, with approximately 89% found just once. Material: peripheral blood. Receptors were obtained from a human donor in a cohort sampled during active COVID-19.

The rearrangement links TRBV30 to TRBJ2-3; D gene uncertain. V was clipped by 1 base and J by 1 base, with 18 bases between them. The CDR3 is 17 amino acids. Germline-derived CDR1 and CDR2 are GTSNPN and SVGIG (reference sequence). CDR3 loop: CAWSGPLPVNRTDTQYF. The CDR3 coding sequence is TGTGCCTGGAGTGGTCCCCTCCCAGTCAATCGCACAGATACGCAGTATTTT.

This clone was detected only a few times. The chain has TRBV10-3 and TRBJ2-7, with D possibly TRBD1 on 5 matching bases. Trimming cost V 2 bases and J 1 base, with 21 bases left between them. CDR3 length: 18 amino acids. Germline CDR1 ENHRY, CDR2 SYGVKD. CDR3 region: CAISEPRRTRHESYEQYF. CDR3 sequence (DNA): TGTGCCATCAGTGAGCCGAGACGGACACGACACGAGTCCTACGAGCAGTACTTC.

The genes are TRBV4-3 and TRBJ2-1; the D gene is possibly TRBD2 (7 bases). This CDR3 region has 17 residues. V was cut by 2 bases and J by 4 bases, with 18 bases left in between. CDR1 LGHNA and CDR2 YSLEER come from the germline V gene. CDR3 sequence reads: CASSQSEGGGPYNEQFF. The CDR3 DNA is TGCGCCAGCAGCCAATCTGAGGGGGGGGGACCTTACAATGAGCAGTTCTTC.

The J gene is TRBJ2-2, the V gene TRBV6-4; the D is unclear. Germline CDR1 is MRHNA and CDR2 is SNTAGT. Trimming left V 6 bases short and J 1 base short, with 9 bases between. The CDR3 extends over 14 amino acids. The CDR3 here is CASSLSENTGELFF. The CDR3 DNA sequence: TGTGCCAGCAGCCTCAGCGAGAACACCGGGGAGCTGTTTTTT.

The rearrangement uses TRBV2 and TRBJ1-1; 9 bases are a match to TRBD1. The CDR3 extends over 14 amino acids. Per the germline V gene, CDR1 is SNHLY and CDR2 is FYNNEI. J gave up 5 bases and V 5 bases, and 6 bases lay outside the gene matches. The CDR3 DNA reads TGTGCCAGCAGTCGGGACAGGGTATTGACTGAAGCTTTCTTT. This codes for CASSRDRVLTEAFF.

The chain is built from TRBV6-5 and TRBJ1-1; a possible D gene is TRBD1 (6 bases). Germline V CDR1 and CDR2: MNHEY, SVGAGI. The CDR3 loop spans 12 amino acids. The V and J ends lost 4 bases and 7 bases respectively, with 10 bases between them. The CDR3: CASSSQGNEAFF. CDR3 nucleotides: TGTGCCAGCAGTTCTCAGGGGAATGAAGCTTTCTTT.

The chain employs TRBV12-5 and TRBJ2-2; 7 nucleotides line up with TRBD2. The CDR3 consists of 13 residues. Germline values: CDR1 LGHNT, CDR2 FRNRAP. Germline trimming cut 6 bases from V and 5 bases from J; bases unmatched to any gene: 3. For the CDR3, the DNA is TGTGCTAGTGGACCTAGCGGAACCGGGGAGCTGTTTTTT. Protein: CASGPSGTGELFF.

The chain couples TRBV4-1 to TRBJ2-1; D not certain. Germline V gene sequence: CDR1 MGHRA, CDR2 YSYEKL. The ends were cut back, 4 bases at V and 8 bases at J, with 12 bases in the middle. This CDR3 is built from 13 residues. CDR3 amino acids: CASSLEEEYEQFF. The CDR3 nucleotides read TGCGCCAGCAGCCTCGAAGAGGAGTATGAGCAGTTCTTC.

The CDR3 DNA sequence: TGTGCCAGCAGTTACTCGAGCTCCGGGGGGAGCACTGAAGCTTTCTTT. This sequence encodes CASSYSSSGGSTEAFF. The genes are TRBV6-6 and TRBJ1-1, with D possibly being TRBD1 (5 bases). Germline V gives CDR1 MNHNY, CDR2 SVGAGI (reference sequence). The length of the CDR3 is 16 residues. V dropped 0 bases and J dropped 4 bases, with 15 bases sitting between them.

The J gene is TRBJ2-1, the V gene TRBV13; 8 bases line up with TRBD1. The V segment lost 5 bases and the J segment 3 bases; nucleotides outside the gene matches: 12. This CDR3 spans 17 amino acids. CDR1 is PRHDT, CDR2 FYEKMQ, per germline (reference sequence). Here the CDR3 reads CASSTTPYRGIYNEQFF. For the CDR3, the DNA is TGTGCCAGCAGCACCACCCCGTACAGGGGGATCTACAATGAGCAGTTCTTC.

Note on this clone: Other DNA sequences in the sample encode the same CDR3. The rearrangement joins TRBV27 to TRBJ1-2; 9 nucleotides align to TRBD1. V was clipped by 3 bases and J by 8 bases; unmatched bases: 4. Germline-derived CDR1 and CDR2 are MNHEY and SMNVEV (reference sequence). The CDR3 has 13 residues. The CDR3: CASSLDRGRGYTF. In DNA form, the CDR3 reads TGTGCCAGCAGTTTGGACAGGGGTCGGGGCTACACCTTC.

The rearrangement uses TRBV7-8 and TRBJ1-1; 8 nucleotides line up with TRBD1. V lost 2 bases and J lost 5; bases outside the gene matches: 13. This CDR3 is built from 17 residues. Germline-derived CDR1 and CDR2 are SGHVS and FQNEAQ. This CDR3 reads CASSLRGRGRRKTEAFF. The CDR3 region has the DNA TGTGCCAGCAGCTTAAGGGGCAGGGGGCGAAGGAAGACTGAAGCTTTCTTT. The whole variable domain, remainder taken from reference TRBV7-8 and TRBJ1-1, is GAGVSQSPRYKVAKRGQDVALRCDPISGHVSLFWYQQALGQGPEFLTYFQNEAQLDKSGLPSDRFFAERPEGSVSTLKIQRTQQEDSAVYLCASSLRGRGRRKTEAFFGQGTRLTVV.

The rearrangement links TRBV27 to TRBJ2-1; D is unresolved. Germline loops: CDR1 MNHEY, CDR2 SMNVEV (reference sequence). Trimming left V 5 bases short and J 6 bases short, with 5 bases between. The CDR3 runs to 11 residues. CDR3 DNA: TGTGCCAGCAGTGGTAGCAATGAGCAGTTCTTC. Its translation is CASSGSNEQFF.

This clone was detected a few times. The genes are TRBV3-1 (or the pseudogene TRBV3-2) and TRBJ1-2, with D possibly matching TRBD1 (5 bases). Germline loops: CDR1 LGHDT, CDR2 YNNKEL (reference sequence). Trimming took off 4 bases at V and 6 bases at J, with 12 bases between the two ends. This CDR3 spans 13 amino acids. The CDR3 nucleotides are TGTGCCAGCAGCCTTGGGGGGGAGCATGGCTACACCTTC. Translating it yields CASSLGGEHGYTF.

The chain uses TRBV11-2 and TRBJ2-7; 7 bases align to TRBD2. The CDR3 spans 14 residues. Germline V gene sequence: CDR1 SGHAT, CDR2 FQNNGV. After removal of 6 bases from V and 3 bases from J, the junction contained 8 bases not matched to a gene. CDR3 residues: CASRPSGVHYEQYF. The CDR3 DNA reads TGTGCCAGCAGACCAAGCGGGGTCCACTACGAGCAGTACTTC.